The clone carrying this T cell receptor (beta chain) occurred many times. The antigen remains unidentified. The CDR3 is 11 amino acids. The germline V and J ends were trimmed by 0 bases and 7 bases, with 4 bases remaining between them. Germline CDR1 and CDR2: SGHDT and YYEEEE. This library used approximately 390 ng RNA and molecular barcoded adaptors spanning alpha/delta and beta/gamma chains. Using its own MiXCR run on the reads, TCRdb lists one record per CDR3 protein. The sample yields about 46,000 distinct CDR3 sequences, around 19% seen once. This record belongs to a study of read filtering for tumor transcriptome and immune sequencing. Study in general: Transcriptome libraries were built from DNase-treated RNA. Findings and limits, study-wide: RNA-seq captured clonotypes less deeply and reliably than IR-seq. IR-seq and RNA-seq agreed better without single-read clonotypes. Single-read clonotypes: roughly 80% of IR-seq clonotypes (approximately 3.7% of reads), 65% to 75% of RNA-seq clonotypes (under 50% of reads).

The sample comprised a population of CD138-negative cells sorted from bone marrow. The chain carries TRBV5-6 and TRBJ1-1; D not certain. The sequence came from a donor aged 40 or over with multiple myeloma. CDR3 sequence (DNA): TGTGCCAGCAGCTTGGGGGATGAAGCTTTCTTT. As protein: CASSLGDEAFF.